The 23 T cell receptor beta chains given below trace back to one sample, sequenced in a study of technical replicates of blood from a few donors. Method: immunoSEQ multiplex PCR; TCRdb's copy keeps in-frame clones and lacks some. The sample has 62,000 or so clones, approximately 86% seen once. Sequencing input: PBMCs. The origin of the receptors is a human donor in good health. Some clones in this sample may be carry-over from other donors' samples.

The chain carries TRBV7-9 and TRBJ2-5, with 10 positions matching TRBD2. The germline V gene has CDR1 SEHNR and CDR2 FQNEAQ (reference sequence). CDR3 length: 19 residues. Trimming took 5 bases from V and 5 from J; bases not matched to a gene: 20. The CDR3 reads CASSHTRQLAGAGGETQYF. The CDR3 DNA follows: TGTGCCAGCAGCCACACCAGGCAGCTAGCGGGGGCCGGGGGTGAGACCCAGTACTTC.

The V and J genes are TRBV2 and TRBJ2-3; no definite D call. This CDR3 is built from 11 residues. The germline gives CDR1 SNHLY, CDR2 FYNNEI. V was cut by 9 bases and J by 7 bases, with 11 bases left in between. As DNA, the CDR3 is TGTGCCAGTGGGCAGGAAAATACGCAGTATTTT. The encoded protein is CASGQENTQYF.

The rearrangement joins TRBV14 to TRBJ2-7, with D tentatively TRBD1 (6 bases). CDR3 length: 14 residues. Looked up from germline, CDR1 is SGHDN and CDR2 is FVKESK. V was pared by 6 bases and J by 5 bases, with 17 bases between. CDR3 nucleotide sequence: TGTGCCAGCAGGCCGACAGGTATCGTCCACGAGCAGTACTTC. Encoded protein: CASRPTGIVHEQYF. The variable domain in full, completed from reference TRBV14 and TRBJ2-7, reads EAGVTQFPSHSVIEKGQTVTLRCDPISGHDNLYWYRRVMGKEIKFLLHFVKESKQDESGMPNNRFLAERTGGTYSTLKVQPAELEDSGVYFCASRPTGIVHEQYFGPGTRLTVT.

J is TRBJ2-7 and V is TRBV7-2; D possibly corresponds to TRBD2 (6 bases). The V and J ends lost 1 base and 4 bases respectively, with 26 bases between them. The CDR3 consists of 19 residues. The germline V gene has CDR1 SGHTA and CDR2 FQGNSA. DNA for the CDR3: TGTGCCAGCAGCTTAGTTGGAGTGGGTCGTCGACTAGTCGGGTACGAGCAGTACTTC. The encoded protein is CASSLVGVGRRLVGYEQYF.

V gene TRBV4-1 combines with J gene TRBJ2-2; D is possibly TRBD2 (6 bases). Germline V CDR1 and CDR2: MGHRA, YSYEKL. Trimming took 0 bases from V and 5 from J, leaving 16 bases between them. The CDR3 loop spans 17 amino acids. The CDR3 DNA follows: TGCGCCAGCAGCCAAGATGAGGTGCAGGGAGGAACCGGGGAGCTGTTTTTT. This codes for CASSQDEVQGGTGELFF.

This rearrangement joins TRBV19 to TRBJ2-2; D call uncertain. Trimming took 3 bases from V and 8 from J, leaving 10 bases between them. The CDR3 consists of 13 residues. Germline CDR1 is LNHDA and CDR2 is SQIVND (reference sequence). CDR3 residues: CASSIQVRGELFF. In DNA, the CDR3 is TGTGCCAGTAGTATCCAGGTCCGGGGGGAGCTGTTTTTT.

As regards this clone: This same CDR3 is encoded by further DNA sequences in the sample. The chain couples TRBV5-1 to TRBJ2-1; D gene ambiguous. The CDR3 runs to 15 residues. CDR1 is SGHRS, CDR2 YFSETQ, per germline. V was pared by 1 base and J by 2 bases, with 10 bases between. The CDR3 DNA reads TGCGCCAGCAGCTTGTCTGGGCAGGCCTACAATGAGCAGTTCTTC. This encodes CASSLSGQAYNEQFF.

The V call is TRBV5-4, the J call TRBJ2-2, with 15 bases matching TRBD2. The CDR3 totals 19 residues. The junction had 15 bases not matched to a gene; V was cut back by 7 bases and J by 5 bases. Per the germline V gene, CDR1 is SGHNT and CDR2 is YYREEE (reference sequence). The CDR3 coding sequence is TGTGCCAGCGGCGCACCGGGACAGGGGACTAGCGGGAGGACCGGGGAGCTGTTTTTT. Its translation is CASGAPGQGTSGRTGELFF.

This clone was seen once. The rearrangement uses TRBV7-2 and TRBJ1-1; no definite D call. The CDR3 runs 14 residues. Germline V lookup: CDR1 SGHTA, CDR2 FQGNSA. The V end was cut by 5 bases, the J end by 3 bases, with 13 bases between. As DNA, the CDR3 is TGTGCCAGCAGCCCCCCAGGTCGTGACACTGAAGCTTTCTTT. Residues: CASSPPGRDTEAFF.

Here the CDR3 reads CASSQAGSYEQYF. CDR3 coding DNA: TGCGCCAGCAGCCAAGCCGGCTCCTACGAGCAGTACTTC. V gene TRBV4-1 combines with J gene TRBJ2-7; no clear D gene. Trimming shortened V by 1 base and J by 0 bases, and 4 bases separated the two germline ends. Germline V gives CDR1 MGHRA, CDR2 YSYEKL. This CDR3 is built from 13 residues.

The rearrangement joins TRBV5-1 to TRBJ2-3; D possibly corresponds to TRBD2 (6 bases). Germline assignment: CDR1 SGHRS and CDR2 YFSETQ. Trimming shortened V by 0 bases and J by 3 bases, and 14 bases separated the two germline ends. This CDR3 region has 16 residues. DNA of the CDR3: TGCGCCAGCAGCTTGGTGGCGGGGATGGGTACAGATACGCAGTATTTT. Amino acids: CASSLVAGMGTDTQYF.

CDR3 in amino acids: CAWSKGAGEQYF. The CDR3 DNA follows: TGTGCCTGGAGTAAAGGGGCGGGGGAGCAGTACTTC. The chain has TRBV30 and TRBJ2-7, with D perhaps TRBD2 (6 bases). CDR1 GTSNPN and CDR2 SVGIG come from the germline V gene (reference sequence). V gave up 2 bases and J gave up 7 bases, with 12 bases separating them. CDR3 length: 12 residues.

CDR3 in amino acids: CASSEPDRGSKAFF. DNA of the CDR3: TGTGCCAGCAGTGAACCTGACAGGGGCAGTAAAGCTTTCTTT. V is TRBV6-1 and J is TRBJ1-1; TRBD1 matches 8 bases. The trim removed 2 bases at V and 9 bases at J, leaving 8 bases unmatched. Germline V gene data show CDR1 as MNHNS and CDR2 as SASEGT. CDR3 length: 14 residues.

This chain uses TRBV5-1 with TRBJ2-7; D call uncertain. V was clipped by 4 bases and J by 2 bases, with 4 bases between them. Looked up from germline, CDR1 is SGHRS and CDR2 is YFSETQ. The CDR3 has 11 residues. This CDR3 reads CASSQAYEQYF. The CDR3, as DNA: TGCGCCAGCAGCCAGGCCTACGAGCAGTACTTC.

The CDR3 region has the DNA TGTGCCAGCAGCCGCAGGGAGGGAGAACCCAATTCACCCCTCCACTTT. Amino acid sequence: CASSRREGEPNSPLHF. The chain links TRBV27 to TRBJ1-6; D is possibly TRBD1 (5 bases). V gave up 6 bases and J gave up 7 bases, with 19 bases separating them. Germline V CDR1 and CDR2: MNHEY, SMNVEV (reference sequence). The length of the CDR3 is 16 residues.

The gene calls are TRBV9 and TRBJ2-7; TRBD2 aligns across 10 bases. With V trimmed by 3 bases and J by 4 bases, 7 bases remained unmatched. This CDR3 has 15 residues. The germline CDR1 and CDR2 sequences are SGDLS and YYNGEE. The CDR3 loop is CASSGRPSGSYEQYF. The CDR3 bases are TGTGCCAGCAGCGGTAGGCCTAGCGGGAGTTACGAGCAGTACTTC.

This chain connects TRBV7-2 to TRBJ2-7; D remains unclear. The ends were cut back, 5 bases at V and 1 base at J, with 3 bases in the middle. The CDR3 is made up of 11 amino acids. Per the germline V gene, CDR1 is SGHTA and CDR2 is FQGNSA. Here the CDR3 DNA reads TGTGCCAGCAGCCTGTCCTACGAGCAGTACTTC. It yields the protein CASSLSYEQYF.

The CDR3: CASSRRDRVTGELFF. The CDR3 DNA follows: TGTGCCAGCAGTCGCCGGGACAGGGTTACCGGGGAGCTGTTTTTT. The V gene is TRBV11-2, the J gene TRBJ2-2, with 9 bases aligning to TRBD1. CDR3 length: 15 amino acids. V gave up 6 bases and J gave up 5 bases; unmatched junction bases: 7. The V gene's germline CDR1 is SGHAT and CDR2 FQNNGV.

The chain recombines TRBV6-5 with TRBJ2-7; the match to TRBD2 covers 10 bases. Germline lookup yields CDR1 MNHEY and CDR2 SVGAGI. The V gene end was trimmed by 2 bases and the J gene end by 1 base; junction bases not matched to a gene: 2. The CDR3 totals 15 residues. The CDR3 DNA reads as TGTGCCAGCAGTTACGCTAGCGGGAGATCCTACGAGCAGTACTTC. Its translation: CASSYASGRSYEQYF.

The CDR3 protein is CASSRGYSNQPQHF. CDR3 sequence (DNA): TGTGCCAGCAGTAGGGGTTATAGCAATCAGCCCCAGCATTTT. The chain joins TRBV2 to TRBJ1-5; TRBD1 is a possible D gene (5 bases). Trimming took off 5 bases at V and 0 bases at J, with 8 bases between the two ends. Germline V gene lookup returns CDR1 SNHLY and CDR2 FYNNEI. This CDR3 contains 14 residues.

The chain employs TRBV4-1 and TRBJ2-5; D unresolved. Germline V lookup: CDR1 MGHRA, CDR2 YSYEKL. The CDR3 is made up of 13 amino acids. V shed 3 bases and J shed 5 bases, with 10 bases lying between them. The CDR3 nucleotides are TGCGCCAGCAGCCATTGGCAGATGGAGACCCAGTACTTC. It yields the protein CASSHWQMETQYF.

Concerning this clone: The germline gene is not matched at one end of the junction; a read error may be the cause. J is TRBJ1-4 and V is TRBV5-6; no definite D call. The CDR3 length is 16 residues. Germline V gives CDR1 SGHDT, CDR2 YYEEEE. Written as DNA, the CDR3 is TGTGCCACCAGCAGGCGTTCGGCGGGGTTTTTCGAAAAACTGTTTTTT. Translation gives CATSRRSAGFFEKLFF.

The CDR3 sequence: CASSEEQESYNEQFF. The CDR3 coding sequence is TGTGCCAGCAGCGAAGAACAGGAGAGCTACAATGAGCAGTTCTTC. The chain joins TRBV13 to TRBJ2-1; D perhaps matches TRBD1 (5 bases). The ends were cut back, 5 bases at V and 3 bases at J, with 14 bases in the middle. The CDR3 covers 15 residues. CDR1 is PRHDT and CDR2 is FYEKMQ in the germline V gene (reference sequence). Variable domain in full (rest from reference TRBV13 and TRBJ2-1): AAGVIQSPRHLIKEKRETATLKCYPIPRHDTVYWYQQGPGQDPQFLISFYEKMQSDKGSIPDRFSAQQFSDYHSELNMSSLELGDSALYFCASSEEQESYNEQFFGPGTRLTVL.